This T cell receptor beta chain was found in a study of CD8+ T cells in alopecia areata. There are a few counts of this clone. Extracted RNA was reverse transcribed, and the resulting cDNA served as sequencing template. The repertoire was sequenced with immunoSEQ multiplex PCR; TCRdb's copy has only in-frame clones and lacks some. The sample records around 150,000 clones, about three fifths being singletons. This clonotype was obtained from a human donor in good health. The sample was CD4+ T cells sorted from blood.

The CDR3 region is CASSQDLGSYNEQFF. The CDR3 DNA reads as TGTGCCAGCAGCCAAGATCTCGGCTCCTACAATGAGCAGTTCTTC. This sequence joins TRBV4-2 and TRBJ2-1; D remains unclear. This CDR3 spans 15 amino acids. Germline CDR1 LGHNA, CDR2 YNFKEQ. V was pared by 0 bases and J by 0 bases, with 6 bases between.